Following are 30 T cell receptor beta chains from one sample sequenced in a study of response to subunit inactivated influenza vaccine. TCRdb redid the calling of the RT-PCR reads with MiXCR, one entry per CDR3 protein. The profile shows over 150,000 distinct CDR3 sequences, approximately 9.2% of them singletons. Sequencing was performed on non-naive T cells sorted from PBMCs, taken on the day of vaccination. The receptors come from a man aged 45-65 years who received an inactivated influenza vaccine.

This clonotype came up a few times. The rearrangement joins TRBV19 to TRBJ1-5; 7 bases align to TRBD1. Germline values: CDR1 LNHDA, CDR2 SQIVND (reference sequence). The CDR3 contains 14 residues. J lost 8 bases, V lost 7 bases, and 11 bases had no gene match. DNA for the CDR3: TGTGCCAGTACCGTCCGACAGGGATCCGAGCCCCAGCATTTT. Translating gives CASTVRQGSEPQHF.

This clonotype was counted between two and nine times. The rearrangement links TRBV6-1 to TRBJ1-2, with a tentative D call TRBD1 (5 bases). The V end lost 3 bases, the J end lost 8 bases, and 10 bases lay between the germline ends. The germline CDR1 and CDR2 sequences are MNHNS and SASEGT. The length of the CDR3 is 12 residues. CDR3 residues: CASSDFRDGYTF. CDR3 nucleotides: TGTGCCAGCAGTGATTTCAGGGACGGCTACACCTTC.

This clonotype came up a few times. The V and J genes are TRBV29-1 and TRBJ1-5, with D uncertain. Germline CDR1 SQVTM, CDR2 ANQGSEA. V lost 7 bases, J lost 1 base, and 17 bases lay in between. The CDR3 is made up of 15 amino acids. The CDR3 reads CSASGSRGSNQPQHF. The CDR3 DNA reads TGCAGCGCTAGCGGGTCTCGAGGGAGCAATCAGCCCCAGCATTTT.

Points on this clonotype: Germline and junction disagree at one end, which may indicate a read error. This chain joins TRBV12-3 or TRBV12-4 and TRBJ2-3, with D unclear. CDR3 length: 15 amino acids. The chain's CDR3 is CASRPGRRTTETQYF. DNA of the CDR3: TGTGCCAGCAGACCAGGACGGAGAACCACAGAAACGCAGTATTTT.

This clonotype was seen repeatedly, ten times or more. The V gene is TRBV7-9, the J gene TRBJ1-1; 11 nucleotides line up with TRBD1. V shed 4 bases and J 4 bases; nucleotides not matched to a gene: 5. The germline V gene encodes CDR1 SEHNR and CDR2 FQNEAQ (reference sequence). The length of the CDR3 is 15 residues. Here the CDR3 reads CASSSAGTGGTEAFF. The CDR3, as DNA: TGTGCCAGCAGCTCCGCCGGGACAGGGGGCACTGAAGCTTTCTTT.

This clonotype has more than one count but fewer than ten. The chain is built from TRBV7-9 and TRBJ2-7, with 14 bases lining up with TRBD2. There are 16 residues in the CDR3. Germline lookup yields CDR1 SEHNR and CDR2 FQNEAQ (reference sequence). Trimming at V came to 4 bases and at J to 4 bases, leaving 6 bases not matched to a gene. CDR3 amino acids: CASSSSGTSGSYEQYF. CDR3 nucleotide sequence: TGTGCCAGCAGCTCTAGCGGGACTAGCGGGAGTTACGAGCAGTACTTC.

This clonotype has at least ten counts. V and J are TRBV6-2 or TRBV6-3 and TRBJ2-7, with D perhaps matching TRBD1 (5 bases). V was clipped by 5 bases and J by 2 bases, with 13 bases between them. This CDR3 is 14 amino acids long. Per germline, CDR1 MNHEY and CDR2 SVGEGT. CDR3 loop: CASSRGHLTYEQYF. The CDR3 DNA is TGTGCCAGCAGTAGAGGACACTTAACCTACGAGCAGTACTTC.

This clonotype has just a few counts. This rearrangement joins TRBV12-3 or TRBV12-4 to TRBJ2-7; TRBD2 is a possible D gene (5 bases). Trimming took off 3 bases at V and 6 bases at J, with 9 bases between the two ends. The CDR3 sequence is 12 residues long. The CDR3 region has the DNA TGTGCCAGCAGTTTCGCGGGCAGCGAGCAGTACTTC. This sequence encodes CASSFAGSEQYF.

In this sample, this clonotype turned up a few times. The chain joins TRBV12-3 or TRBV12-4 to TRBJ1-6; the D gene is possibly TRBD1 (5 bases). CDR3 size: 13 residues. Between the trimmed V and J ends, which lost 2 bases and 9 bases, there was a span of 8 bases. CDR3 nucleotides: TGTGCCAGCAGTTTACCAGGGACTTCACCCCTCCACTTT. This sequence encodes CASSLPGTSPLHF.

Only a few counts were recorded for this clonotype. V is TRBV9 and J is TRBJ2-3; D possibly corresponds to TRBD2 (5 bases). Germline assignment: CDR1 SGDLS and CDR2 YYNGEE. The CDR3 spans 15 residues. V was clipped by 1 base and J by 0 bases, with 9 bases between them. CDR3 in DNA: TGTGCCAGCAGCGTACAAGCGGCCAGCACAGATACGCAGTATTTT. It encodes CASSVQAASTDTQYF.

In this sample, this clonotype turned up a few times. This chain connects TRBV6-2 or TRBV6-3 to TRBJ2-2; tentative D call: TRBD1 (6 bases). The CDR3 is made up of 16 amino acids. The V end was cut by 3 bases, the J end by 2 bases, with 13 bases between. CDR1 and CDR2 from the germline V gene are MNHEY and SVGEGT. CDR3 region: CASSYWGPHNTGELFF. The CDR3, as DNA: TGTGCCAGCAGTTATTGGGGGCCCCACAACACCGGGGAGCTGTTTTTT.

The chain joins TRBV20-1 to TRBJ1-2; TRBD1 aligns across 8 bases. CDR1 is DFQATT and CDR2 is SNEGSKA in the germline V gene (reference sequence). The CDR3 totals 14 residues. V was clipped by 0 bases and J by 8 bases; unmatched bases: 8. CDR3 protein: CSARDDRGPGGYTF. CDR3 coding DNA: TGCAGTGCTAGAGACGACAGGGGACCAGGAGGCTACACCTTC.

This clonotype was counted only a few times. V usage is TRBV28 and J usage is TRBJ2-2, with D perhaps assigned TRBD1 or TRBD2 (6 bases each). Trimming removed 5 bases at V and 1 base at J, with 17 bases between. Germline V CDR1 and CDR2: MDHEN, SYDVKM. The CDR3 has 17 amino acids. Here the CDR3 DNA reads TGTGCCAGCAGTGACCCACTGGGGGGCCTGAACACCGGGGAGCTGTTTTTT. Translating it yields CASSDPLGGLNTGELFF.

This clonotype was observed a few times. The CDR3 loop is CASSLGAGLMNTGELFF. As DNA, the CDR3 is TGTGCCAGCAGCTTAGGGGCAGGCTTAATGAACACCGGGGAGCTGTTTTTT. J is TRBJ2-2 and V is TRBV7-2; D gene uncertain. CDR3 length: 17 residues. The V gene lost 1 base and the J gene lost 1 base, with 13 bases spanning the gap. CDR1 and CDR2 (germline): SGHTA, FQGNSA.

This clonotype has a count of ten or more. The rearrangement joins TRBV18 to TRBJ2-7; TRBD1 matches at 8 bases. V gave up 4 bases and J gave up 3 bases; unmatched junction bases: 2. CDR3 length equals 13 residues. The V gene's germline CDR1 is KGHSH and CDR2 LQKENI. In DNA form, the CDR3 reads TGTGCCAGCTCACTCGGGACAGGCTACGAGCAGTACTTC. Translated, it gives CASSLGTGYEQYF.

The chain carries TRBV5-6 and TRBJ2-4; unclear D gene. This CDR3 has 15 residues. V lost 0 bases to trimming and J lost 4 bases, with 11 bases between them. Per germline, CDR1 SGHDT and CDR2 YYEEEE. CDR3 loop: CASSLGPWGKNIQYF. For the CDR3, the DNA is TGTGCCAGCAGCTTGGGTCCCTGGGGTAAAAACATTCAGTACTTC.

This chain connects TRBV20-1 to TRBJ1-6; tentatively, D is TRBD1 (6 bases). Germline values: CDR1 DFQATT, CDR2 SNEGSKA (reference sequence). Trimming pared 4 bases from V and 8 bases from J, leaving 12 bases between. The CDR3 consists of 13 residues. The DNA for the CDR3 is TGCAGTGCTAACCGGGACACCTATTCACCCCTCCACTTT. This translates into CSANRDTYSPLHF.

V is TRBV6-5 and J is TRBJ1-2; D unclear. With 2 bases removed from V and 3 bases from J, the gap between germline ends came to 13 bases. CDR1 and CDR2 from the germline V gene are MNHEY and SVGAGI. The CDR3 runs 15 residues. The CDR3 here is CASSYATHSDYGYTF. CDR3 sequence (DNA): TGTGCCAGCAGTTACGCTACCCACAGCGACTATGGCTACACCTTC.

The rearrangement links TRBV5-6 to TRBJ1-5, with D perhaps TRBD1 (5 bases). Trimming removed 4 bases at V and 4 bases at J, with 12 bases between. This CDR3 region has 14 residues. Per germline, CDR1 SGHDT and CDR2 YYEEEE. The CDR3 nucleotides are TGTGCCAGCAGCGAATGCAGGGCGAATCAGCCCCAGCATTTT. Encoded protein: CASSECRANQPQHF. Full variable domain (missing parts from reference TRBV5-6 and TRBJ1-5): DAGVTQSPTHLIKTRGQQVTLRCSPKSGHDTVSWYQQALGQGPQFIFQYYEEEERQRGNFPDRFSGHQFPNYSSELNVNALLLGDSALYLCASSECRANQPQHFGDGTRLSIL.

This clonotype was recorded a few times. The J gene is TRBJ2-1, the V gene TRBV6-2 or TRBV6-3, with 11 bases that match TRBD2. Per germline, CDR1 MNHEY and CDR2 SVGEGT. V was pared by 6 bases and J by 0 bases, with 10 bases of the junction left unmatched. The CDR3 loop spans 18 amino acids. The CDR3 nucleotides are TGTGCCAGCAGATCTAGCGGGAGGCCTCTGAGCTCCTACAATGAGCAGTTCTTC. It codes for CASRSSGRPLSSYNEQFF.

This clonotype showed up just a few times. The gene calls are TRBV7-9 and TRBJ2-1; 11 positions agree with TRBD1. This CDR3 is built from 15 residues. The germline CDR1 and CDR2 sequences are SEHNR and FQNEAQ (reference sequence). The ends lost 5 bases at V and 6 bases at J; junction bases unmatched: 6. Here the CDR3 reads CASSPGQGGVNEQFF. CDR3 nucleotides: TGTGCCAGCAGCCCGGGACAGGGGGGGGTCAATGAGCAGTTCTTC.

The chain combines TRBV7-2 with TRBJ1-2; D is possibly TRBD1 (5 bases). The germline gives CDR1 SGHTA, CDR2 FQGNSA. The V and J ends lost 4 bases and 4 bases respectively, with 16 bases between them. This CDR3 is 15 amino acids long. Written as DNA, the CDR3 is TGTGCCAGCAGCTCGGGCATGGGGGGAGGCTATGGCTACACCTTC. It codes for CASSSGMGGGYGYTF.

The V and J genes are TRBV5-1 and TRBJ1-1; D unresolved. Between the trimmed V and J ends, which lost 0 bases and 0 bases, there was a span of 15 bases. Germline V CDR1 and CDR2: SGHRS, YFSETQ. The CDR3 covers 17 residues. The CDR3 nucleotides read TGCGCCAGCAGCTTGGCCGGGCGACAATCCATGAACACTGAAGCTTTCTTT. This sequence encodes CASSLAGRQSMNTEAFF.

The genes are TRBV4-3 and TRBJ1-1; D unresolved. This CDR3 has 13 amino acids. V lost 0 bases and J lost 6, with 8 bases in between. CDR1 and CDR2 from the germline V gene are LGHNA and YSLEER. The CDR3: CASSQDYGPEAFF. The CDR3, as DNA: TGCGCCAGCAGCCAAGATTATGGTCCTGAAGCTTTCTTT.

This clonotype came up a few times. The rearrangement links TRBV7-9 to TRBJ2-5; D might be TRBD1 (5 bases). Germline V gene lookup returns CDR1 SEHNR and CDR2 FQNEAQ (reference sequence). The V gene lost 1 base and the J gene lost 2 bases, with 11 bases spanning the gap. There are 15 residues in the CDR3. Written as DNA, the CDR3 is TGTGCCAGCAGCTTAGGGGGCTTGATACAAGAGACCCAGTACTTC. This translates into CASSLGGLIQETQYF.

The V call is TRBV18, the J call TRBJ2-7; D remains ambiguous. Germline V gene lookup returns CDR1 KGHSH and CDR2 LQKENI. Trimming removed 1 base at V and 4 bases at J, with 11 bases between. CDR3 size: 14 residues. The chain's CDR3 is CASSPLGNDYEQYF. CDR3 in DNA: TGTGCCAGCTCACCACTGGGTAACGATTACGAGCAGTACTTC.

This chain joins TRBV20-1 and TRBJ2-5; TRBD2 is a possible D gene (6 bases). CDR1 and CDR2 (germline): DFQATT, SNEGSKA (reference sequence). The germline V and J ends were trimmed by 6 bases and 5 bases, with 22 bases remaining between them. This CDR3 comprises 15 residues. The CDR3 DNA follows: TGCAGTGCACACAGTGGGGGGTCGGCGAAGGAGACCCAGTACTTC. This gives the protein CSAHSGGSAKETQYF.

This clonotype was seen many times. DNA of the CDR3: TGTGCCAGCAGTTCCGGGATCGGCGCAGATACGCAGTATTTT. It specifies CASSSGIGADTQYF. This sequence joins TRBV6-5 and TRBJ2-3; a possible D gene is TRBD2 (5 bases). The CDR3 runs 14 residues. V lost 4 bases to trimming and J lost 4 bases, with 12 bases between them. Germline loops: CDR1 MNHEY, CDR2 SVGAGI.

This clonotype was recorded a few times. The J gene is TRBJ2-5, the V gene TRBV28, with D maybe TRBD2 (6 bases). V shed 0 bases and J shed 5 bases, with 13 bases lying between them. Looked up from germline, CDR1 is MDHEN and CDR2 is SYDVKM. This CDR3 contains 15 residues. DNA for the CDR3: TGTGCCAGCAGTTTATGGGAGGGGCTGTTGGAGACCCAGTACTTC. This translates into CASSLWEGLLETQYF.

The chain carries TRBV15 and TRBJ2-3, with unresolved D. The germline V and J ends were trimmed by 2 bases and 6 bases, with 9 bases remaining between them. The CDR3 is 13 residues long. Germline V gene lookup returns CDR1 LNHNV and CDR2 YYDKDF (reference sequence). In nucleotides, the CDR3 is TGTGCCACCAGCAGAAGAGCCTCGGATACGCAGTATTTT. Translation: CATSRRASDTQYF.